The T cell receptor beta chain under discussion was sequenced for a study of graft-versus-host responses after intestinal transplantation (dated by TCRdb to 2020 to 2023). Background for the entire study: The transplants that recipients got were multivisceral, liver-intestinal, or isolated intestinal. To identify alloreactive clones, pre-transplant mixed lymphocyte reaction products were sequenced and then compared with unstimulated pre-transplant donor and recipient T cells. The cohort enrolled some 23 intestinal transplant recipients, one of whom was a retransplant, and a few patients without pretransplant specimens were excluded. Rather than being sequenced by the commercial service, samples from a few later patients were sequenced in-house on an Illumina MiSeq and processed with MiXCR. After intestinal transplantation, graft-versus-host and host-versus-graft alloreactive T cell clones in the graft, circulation and bone marrow were tracked using bulk TCR-beta CDR3 sequencing. Every recipient was given anti-thymocyte globulin induction, followed by about 3 years of maintenance tacrolimus and steroids. Donor T cell macrochimerism was defined as a peak of at least 4% donor T cells among recipient peripheral blood mononuclear cells.

The cysteine opens and the phenylalanine closes a CDR3 of 18 amino acids. Here the CDR3 DNA is all that survives: 54 bases in frame from base 1. V ends up 4 bases short and J 0 bases short, with an unmatched junction base count of 10. Based on the germline V gene, the CDR1 and CDR2 sequences are SGHDN and FVKESK. Blood samples were collected up to 4 times in the first month after transplant and then at least monthly when available. Library preparation was by the immunoSEQ multiplex PCR assay. For most patients, genomic DNA was subjected to high-throughput TCR-beta CDR3 sequencing by Adaptive Biotechnologies. The paper's processing steps were these. TCR sequencing data were retrieved from Adaptive's ImmunoSEQ software for 15 to 20 patients, whereas a few other patients were processed with MiXCR and VDJtools. Because the origin of CDR3 nucleotide sequences shared between donor and recipient could not be assigned, those sequences were removed. Alloreactive clones required at least 2-fold expansion over unstimulated cells and minimum CFSE-low frequency of 0.002% (template counts) or 0.001% (read counts). Clones detected in sequenced pre-transplant spleen, lymph node, or MLR CFSE-low populations of the donor or recipient were defined as mappable. Cumulative frequency of alloreactive clones was calculated as a percentage of all sequences weighted by copy number. The table was pulled from immuneACCESS by TCRdb, which kept in-frame rearrangements only. Such tables lose some clones; where checked, under half of the loss comes from unresolved V genes, and the rest has no known cause. V and J calls plus clone size are reproduced from that table; the DNA served to infer D and trimming. The sample records several thousand clones, approximately 75% of which are singletons. The top ten hold around 38% of the sample.

On this clone itself: Its specific antigen is unknown. There are no base qualities to consult, and no much larger clone falls within one base.

Results and caveats for the whole study, not just this receptor: High GvH to HvG T cell clonal ratios were observed in the allografts of patients with donor T cell macrochimerism. GvH clones were found in recipient bone marrow, and some of the GvH clones appeared earlier in ileal mucosa or blood, which is consistent with an intestinal mucosal origin. Early after transplant, declines in HvG clones were associated with peak levels of circulating GvH clones. The conclusions were limited by the relatively low number and heterogeneity of the intestinal transplant patients.

Recombination linked TRBV14 to TRBJ2-2, with 8 bases in between that match TRBD1. The sequence derives from a human patient who received an intestinal transplant, so some T cells may come from the graft donor. Sample: PBMCs, taken 510 to 550 days after intestinal transplant. The DNA sequence reads TGTGCCAGCAGCCTCCCATTGACAGGGGCGGCGAACACCGGGGAGCTGTTTTTT. It translates as CASSLPLTGAANTGELFF.